The 20 T cell receptor beta chains given below trace back to one sample, sequenced in a study of blood T cell repertoires in COVID-19. Method: immunoSEQ multiplex PCR; TCRdb's copy keeps in-frame clones and lacks some. The table records a few hundred thousand clones, roughly 88% of them present only once. The sequenced material came from PBMCs or T cells enriched from blood (not recorded which). The receptors come from a man aged 30 to 45 who had recovered from COVID-19.

The CDR3 reads CASSLDLGRGYTF. The CDR3 DNA reads as TGCGCCAGCAGCTTGGATCTAGGCCGTGGCTACACCTTC. V usage is TRBV5-1 and J usage is TRBJ1-2; D remains unclear. Trimming stripped 0 bases from V and 7 bases from J, with 10 bases between. The CDR3 contains 13 residues. Per germline, CDR1 SGHRS and CDR2 YFSETQ.

The V call is TRBV5-4, the J call TRBJ1-1, with a weak D call TRBD1 (6 bases). The CDR3 is 12 residues long. Trimming stripped 3 bases from V and 5 bases from J, with 8 bases between. Germline assignment: CDR1 SGHNT and CDR2 YYREEE (reference sequence). The chain's CDR3 is CASSYRETEAFF. The CDR3 DNA follows: TGTGCCAGCAGCTACAGGGAAACTGAAGCTTTCTTT.

The chain joins TRBV5-4 to TRBJ2-7; D may be TRBD1 (6 bases). Germline-derived CDR1 and CDR2 are SGHNT and YYREEE (reference sequence). Trimming took off 3 bases at V and 3 bases at J, with 19 bases between the two ends. This CDR3 is built from 16 residues. The CDR3 region is CASSSPTGFGNYEQYF. CDR3 sequence (DNA): TGTGCCAGCAGCTCTCCTACAGGGTTTGGGAACTACGAGCAGTACTTC.

This chain uses TRBV19 with TRBJ2-7; D may be TRBD2 (6 bases). V was shortened by 5 bases and J by 3 bases, with 11 bases between the two germline ends. This CDR3 spans 13 amino acids. Germline V gene data show CDR1 as LNHDA and CDR2 as SQIVND (reference sequence). CDR3 loop: CASSRGIYYEQYF. CDR3 nucleotide sequence: TGTGCCAGTAGTCGGGGGATCTACTACGAGCAGTACTTC.

The genes are TRBV7-9 and TRBJ1-1; D remains ambiguous. The length of the CDR3 is 12 residues. V lost 5 bases and J lost 4, with 8 bases in between. Germline V gene sequence: CDR1 SEHNR, CDR2 FQNEAQ (reference sequence). The CDR3 reads CASSPLSTEAFF. The CDR3 bases are TGTGCCAGCAGCCCCCTTTCCACTGAAGCTTTCTTT.

To note about this clone: This same CDR3 is encoded by further DNA sequences in the sample. This sequence joins TRBV6-5 and TRBJ1-5; 8 bases are a match to TRBD1. Germline V CDR1 and CDR2: MNHEY, SVGAGI. This CDR3 comprises 13 residues. The ends lost 6 bases at V and 4 bases at J; junction bases unmatched: 2. The DNA for the CDR3 is TGTGCCAGCAGCAGACAGGGGAATCAGCCCCAGCATTTT. Residues: CASSRQGNQPQHF.

The chain links TRBV4-3 to TRBJ2-2; TRBD2 might be the D (6 bases). Germline V gene sequence: CDR1 LGHNA, CDR2 YSLEER. The CDR3 length is 16 residues. The V gene lost 2 bases and the J gene lost 6 bases, with 16 bases spanning the gap. The DNA of the CDR3 is TGCGCCAGCAGCCAAACCGGGAGCGGTGGCGCCGGGGAGCTGTTTTTT. It codes for CASSQTGSGGAGELFF.

The V and J genes are TRBV9 and TRBJ2-3; D is perhaps TRBD1 (6 bases). The CDR3 is 14 residues long. The V and J ends lost 4 bases and 4 bases respectively, with 13 bases between them. Per germline, CDR1 SGDLS and CDR2 YYNGEE. Here the CDR3 DNA reads TGTGCCAGCAGCTATACCGGGACATCAGATACGCAGTATTTT. Translated, it gives CASSYTGTSDTQYF.

V and J are TRBV19 and TRBJ1-5; 10 bases match TRBD1. CDR3 length: 17 residues. Per the germline V gene, CDR1 is LNHDA and CDR2 is SQIVND (reference sequence). V shed 3 bases and J 3 bases; nucleotides not matched to a gene: 8. The CDR3 reads CASSIVLGQGVNQPQHF. For the CDR3, the DNA is TGTGCCAGTAGTATCGTTCTTGGACAGGGGGTCAATCAGCCCCAGCATTTT.

The CDR3 protein is CASSHRGGEQFF. Here the CDR3 DNA reads TGTGCCAGCAGCCATAGGGGTGGTGAGCAGTTCTTC. This chain uses TRBV3-1 (or the pseudogene TRBV3-2) with TRBJ2-1; TRBD1 is a possible D gene (5 bases). With 3 bases removed from V and 9 bases from J, the gap between germline ends came to 9 bases. This CDR3 has 12 amino acids. The germline V gene has CDR1 LGHDT and CDR2 YNNKEL (reference sequence).

The V gene is TRBV5-6, the J gene TRBJ2-1; 7 positions agree with TRBD2. This CDR3 contains 17 residues. Losses at the gene ends were 3 bases for V and 2 bases for J; bases not matched to a gene: 11. CDR1 and CDR2 (germline): SGHDT, YYEEEE. DNA for the CDR3: TGTGCCAGCAGCTGGGGAGGGTTAGAAGCCGCCTACAATGAGCAGTTCTTC. Its translation: CASSWGGLEAAYNEQFF.

The chain couples TRBV10-3 to TRBJ1-5, with D unresolved. This CDR3 has 13 amino acids. Germline lookup yields CDR1 ENHRY and CDR2 SYGVKD. V shed 6 bases and J shed 1 base, with 7 bases lying between them. CDR3 protein: CAISNSSNQPQHF. CDR3 in DNA: TGTGCCATCAGCAACAGCAGCAATCAGCCCCAGCATTTT.

The CDR3 region is CSASSFGYTF. Written as DNA, the CDR3 is TGCAGTGCTAGTTCGTTTGGCTACACCTTC. The chain recombines TRBV20-1 with TRBJ1-2, with D hard to call. Trimming removed 3 bases at V and 7 bases at J, with 6 bases between. In germline, CDR1 is DFQATT, CDR2 SNEGSKA (reference sequence). The CDR3 has 10 amino acids.

V is TRBV7-2 and J is TRBJ2-6; D remains ambiguous. The V end lost 5 bases, the J end lost 0 bases, and 8 bases lay between the germline ends. Looked up from germline, CDR1 is SGHTA and CDR2 is FQGNSA. The CDR3 covers 15 residues. The CDR3 nucleotides are TGTGCCAGCAGCCCCGGTAGCTCTGGGGCCAACGTCCTGACTTTC. Translating it yields CASSPGSSGANVLTF.

This chain connects TRBV2 to TRBJ1-4; 7 positions agree with TRBD1. This CDR3 has 15 amino acids. CDR1 and CDR2 from the germline V gene are SNHLY and FYNNEI. V was pared by 6 bases and J by 8 bases, with 12 bases of the junction left unmatched. CDR3 DNA: TGTGCCAGCAGGGTACGGGAGGGGGCGAGAGAAAAACTGTTTTTT. As protein: CASRVREGAREKLFF. Filled out from reference TRBV2 and TRBJ1-4, the complete variable domain reads EPEVTQTPSHQVTQMGQEVILRCVPISNHLYFYWYRQILGQKVEFLVSFYNNEISEKSEIFDDQFSVERPDGSNFTLKIRSTKLEDSAMYFCASRVREGAREKLFFGSGTQLSVL.

Remarks on this clone: Within the sample, other DNA sequences also encode this same CDR3. The gene calls are TRBV9 and TRBJ1-3; the D is unclear. The CDR3 sequence is 14 residues long. Trimming removed 2 bases at V and 0 bases at J, with 6 bases between. Germline V gives CDR1 SGDLS, CDR2 YYNGEE. CDR3 region: CASSVEGSGNTIYF. The CDR3 bases are TGTGCCAGCAGCGTTGAGGGCTCTGGAAACACCATATATTTT. The full variable domain, completed using reference TRBV9 and TRBJ1-3, is DSGVTQTPKHLITATGQRVTLRCSPRSGDLSVYWYQQSLDQGLQFLIQYYNGEERAKGNILERFSAQQFPDLHSELNLSSLELGDSALYFCASSVEGSGNTIYFGEGSWLTVV.

Written as DNA, the CDR3 is TGTGCCAGCAGCCAAGATCTGTGGGAGGGATCCTACAATGAGCAGTTCTTC. Encoded protein: CASSQDLWEGSYNEQFF. V usage is TRBV3-1 (or the pseudogene TRBV3-2) and J usage is TRBJ2-1; 7 bases map to TRBD2. Germline V CDR1 and CDR2: LGHDT, YNNKEL (reference sequence). J gave up 1 base and V 0 bases, and 6 bases lay outside the gene matches. CDR3 size: 17 residues.

The chain employs TRBV7-9 and TRBJ2-5; 7 bases are shared with TRBD2. The V gene's germline CDR1 is SEHNR and CDR2 FQNEAQ (reference sequence). After removal of 5 bases from V and 1 base from J, the junction contained 13 bases not matched to a gene. This CDR3 is built from 17 residues. DNA for the CDR3: TGTGCCAGCAGCCGGAGCGGGGTGTATTGGGGCCAAGAGACCCAGTACTTC. The encoded protein is CASSRSGVYWGQETQYF.

The chain uses TRBV2 and TRBJ1-2; 9 nucleotides match TRBD1. The CDR3 totals 14 residues. The junction had 5 bases not matched to a gene; V was cut back by 5 bases and J by 4 bases. CDR1 SNHLY and CDR2 FYNNEI come from the germline V gene. The CDR3 DNA sequence: TGTGCCAGCAGTTTTCCGGGACAGGGCTATGGCTACACCTTC. Translating it yields CASSFPGQGYGYTF.

The V and J genes are TRBV5-1 and TRBJ2-1, with TRBD1 matching 11 bases. V shed 4 bases and J 7 bases; nucleotides not matched to a gene: 7. Germline V gene lookup returns CDR1 SGHRS and CDR2 YFSETQ. The CDR3 covers 15 residues. Here the CDR3 reads CASSNRDRGENEQFF. In nucleotides, the CDR3 is TGCGCCAGCAGCAACCGGGACAGGGGGGAGAATGAGCAGTTCTTC.